The 9 T cell receptor beta chains presented below share a single source sample, sequenced in a study of breast tumors, draining lymph nodes, adjacent tissues. TCRdb itself ran the multiplex PCR reads through MiXCR, one entry per CDR3 protein. The sample records 90,000 to 120,000 distinct CDR3 sequences, 21% being singletons. Samples came from axillary lymph nodes draining the breast cancer. Sequencing was done on a sample of axillary lymph node tissue. These receptor sequences come from a female donor with breast cancer. Some clones in this sample may be carry-over from other donors' samples.

This sequence joins TRBV18 and TRBJ2-5; TRBD1 might be the D (5 bases). V gave up 0 bases and J gave up 2 bases, with 10 bases separating them. The CDR3 is 15 residues long. The germline V gene has CDR1 KGHSH and CDR2 LQKENI. CDR3 protein: CASSPPQGKQETQYF. The CDR3 DNA follows: TGTGCCAGCTCACCACCCCAGGGCAAACAAGAGACCCAGTACTTC.

This clonotype turned up a few times. The gene calls are TRBV18 and TRBJ1-2; D perhaps matches TRBD1 (6 bases). Germline V gives CDR1 KGHSH, CDR2 LQKENI. The length of the CDR3 is 14 residues. V was pared by 0 bases and J by 4 bases, with 9 bases between. CDR3 protein: CASSPPDRIYGYTF. The CDR3 DNA reads TGTGCCAGCTCACCACCGGACAGAATCTATGGCTACACCTTC.

As to this clonotype: A much larger clonotype is one base distant, so this may be a read error. The chain is built from TRBV27 and TRBJ2-7, with unresolved D. The CDR3 runs 15 residues. Germline V gene lookup returns CDR1 MNHEY and CDR2 SMNVEV (reference sequence). CDR3 protein: CAISVRPGGFYEQYF. The DNA of the CDR3 is TGTGCCATCAGTGTGAGGCCAGGTGGATTCTACGAGCAGTACTTC.

With regard to this clonotype: This may stem from a read error, because a much larger clone lies one nucleotide away. The V and J genes are TRBV25-1 and TRBJ1-2; tentatively, D is TRBD1 (6 bases). The CDR3 contains 14 residues. Germline V gene data show CDR1 as MGHDK and CDR2 as SYGVNS. CDR3 amino acids: CASSESGDMRGYAF. CDR3 DNA sequence: TGTGCCAGCAGTGAAAGTGGGGACATGAGGGGCTACGCCTTC.

This clonotype came up many times. This sequence joins TRBV27 and TRBJ2-7; no clear D gene. The germline CDR1 and CDR2 sequences are MNHEY and SMNVEV (reference sequence). The V end lost 6 bases, the J end lost 2 bases, and 11 bases lay between the germline ends. The CDR3 extends over 13 amino acids. The DNA for the CDR3 is TGTGCCAGCAGGGTAGCTGAAACCTACGAGCAGTACTTC. It codes for CASRVAETYEQYF.

This clonotype came up many times. V usage is TRBV6-1 and J usage is TRBJ1-5; the D is unclear. Germline V CDR1 and CDR2: MNHNS, SASEGT. V was shortened by 6 bases and J by 2 bases, with 14 bases between the two germline ends. The CDR3 is 15 amino acids. In DNA form, the CDR3 reads TGTGCCAGCAGAGGGTCTGTGATGGGCAATCAGCCCCAGCATTTT. Amino acid sequence: CASRGSVMGNQPQHF.

This clonotype has a count of ten or more. The CDR3 DNA reads as TGTGCCAGCAGACCACCCGGGACAGGGAGTTCACCCCTCCACTTT. This encodes CASRPPGTGSSPLHF. The chain has TRBV6-5 and TRBJ1-6; 9 bases align to TRBD1. The germline V gene has CDR1 MNHEY and CDR2 SVGAGI. V lost 6 bases and J lost 9; bases outside the gene matches: 9. The CDR3 has 15 residues.

This rearrangement joins TRBV5-1 to TRBJ2-2, with 9 bases matching TRBD1. V lost 3 bases, J lost 2 bases, and 5 bases stayed unmatched. Germline values: CDR1 SGHRS, CDR2 YFSETQ. CDR3 length: 16 amino acids. The CDR3 sequence: CASSYLGQGNTGELFF. CDR3 DNA sequence: TGCGCCAGCAGCTATCTGGGACAGGGAAACACCGGGGAGCTGTTTTTT.

This clonotype turned up a few times. The chain is built from TRBV13 and TRBJ1-4; 7 bases fit TRBD1. This CDR3 is 15 amino acids long. The germline V gene encodes CDR1 PRHDT and CDR2 FYEKMQ (reference sequence). Losses at the gene ends were 6 bases for V and 8 bases for J; bases not matched to a gene: 12. CDR3 protein: CASSQNRGGGEKLFF. The DNA for the CDR3 is TGTGCCAGCAGTCAGAACAGGGGAGGAGGAGAAAAACTGTTTTTT.